These 32 T cell receptor beta chains were all obtained from the same sample, sequenced in a study of blood T cell repertoires in COVID-19. Profiled with immunoSEQ multiplex PCR; TCRdb holds only in-frame clones, not every one. Altogether more than 300,000 clones are present, approximately 89% being singletons, with the ten largest covering less than 2.5%. Source material: PBMCs or T cells enriched from blood (not recorded which). All receptors derive from a man aged 35 to 55 in a cohort exposed to, infected with or recovered from COVID-19 (not recorded which).

The chain carries TRBV25-1 and TRBJ1-2; possibly TRBD1 for D (6 bases). CDR1 MGHDK and CDR2 SYGVNS come from the germline V gene. This CDR3 spans 16 amino acids. V was pared by 1 base and J by 0 bases, with 12 bases between. The CDR3 spells CASSELGGASNYGYTF. The CDR3 nucleotides are TGTGCCAGCAGTGAATTGGGGGGGGCATCTAACTATGGCTACACCTTC.

The V call is TRBV5-4, the J call TRBJ1-4; D gene ambiguous. This CDR3 spans 13 amino acids. The V end lost 4 bases, the J end lost 4 bases, and 8 bases lay between the germline ends. In germline, CDR1 is SGHNT, CDR2 YYREEE (reference sequence). DNA of the CDR3: TGTGCCAGCAGCCTAGGATTTAATGAAAAACTGTTTTTT. It translates to CASSLGFNEKLFF.

The V and J genes are TRBV28 and TRBJ1-6, with D possibly TRBD1 on 6 matching bases. Germline V CDR1 and CDR2: MDHEN, SYDVKM. This CDR3 spans 16 amino acids. Trimming removed 3 bases at V and 5 bases at J, with 14 bases between. CDR3 sequence reads: CASSFDRGQHNSPLHF. CDR3 nucleotide sequence: TGTGCCAGCAGTTTTGATCGGGGACAACATAATTCACCCCTCCACTTT.

V gene TRBV5-1 combines with J gene TRBJ2-5, with 8 bases that match TRBD2. The CDR3 contains 14 residues. With V trimmed by 4 bases and J by 6 bases, 8 bases remained unmatched. CDR1 and CDR2 (germline): SGHRS, YFSETQ. This CDR3 reads CASSVSGSMQTQYF. DNA for the CDR3: TGCGCCAGCAGCGTGAGCGGGAGCATGCAGACCCAGTACTTC.

The rearrangement uses TRBV30 and TRBJ1-1; no clear D gene. The V gene's germline CDR1 is GTSNPN and CDR2 SVGIG (reference sequence). Trimming took 3 bases from V and 1 from J, leaving 9 bases between them. This CDR3 has 13 amino acids. As DNA, the CDR3 is TGTGCCTGGAGGTCGCAGGCGAACACTGAAGCTTTCTTT. Translated: CAWRSQANTEAFF.

The DNA of the CDR3 is TGTGCCAGCAGTTATAATGTTCTGGGGGAGCTGTTTTTT. Translation gives CASSYNVLGELFF. V gene TRBV6-2 or TRBV6-3 combines with J gene TRBJ2-2, with D unclear. Trimming removed 3 bases at V and 8 bases at J, with 10 bases between. Germline CDR1 MNHEY, CDR2 SVGEGT. There are 13 residues in the CDR3.

The CDR3 loop is CASSVNWGGRATGELFF. The CDR3 DNA follows: TGTGCCAGCAGCGTTAATTGGGGCGGGAGGGCCACCGGGGAGCTGTTTTTT. The gene calls are TRBV7-2 and TRBJ2-2; 9 bases are shared with TRBD2. CDR1 and CDR2 (germline): SGHTA, FQGNSA. The CDR3 consists of 17 residues. Trimming took 5 bases from V and 4 from J; bases not matched to a gene: 11.

In its sample, this clone was seen once. The genes are TRBV2 and TRBJ2-7; 7 bases fit TRBD2. This CDR3 contains 14 residues. Per the germline V gene, CDR1 is SNHLY and CDR2 is FYNNEI. The trim removed 7 bases at V and 2 bases at J, leaving 8 bases unmatched. CDR3 coding DNA: TGTGCCAGCAATCGAGGCGGGAGAGCCTACGAGCAGTACTTC. As protein: CASNRGGRAYEQYF.

This sequence joins TRBV7-9 and TRBJ2-1, with 14 bases lining up with TRBD2. The CDR3 contains 16 residues. V trimming: 5 bases; J trimming: 8 bases; junction bases outside the gene matches: 8. Germline V lookup: CDR1 SEHNR, CDR2 FQNEAQ (reference sequence). The CDR3 DNA reads as TGTGCCAGCAGCCCGGGACTAGCGGGGGCCGGAGATGAGCAGTTCTTC. Protein product: CASSPGLAGAGDEQFF.

The rearrangement links TRBV6-5 to TRBJ2-1, with 11 bases that match TRBD2. This CDR3 contains 16 residues. Germline lookup yields CDR1 MNHEY and CDR2 SVGAGI. The trim removed 1 base at V and 5 bases at J, leaving 4 bases unmatched. The CDR3 sequence is CASSYWGLAENNEQFF. CDR3 DNA sequence: TGTGCCAGCAGTTACTGGGGACTAGCGGAGAACAATGAGCAGTTCTTC.

The CDR3 loop reads CASRSAGTSYNSPLHF. The CDR3 DNA reads TGTGCCAGCCGCTCTGCAGGAACCTCCTATAATTCACCCCTCCACTTT. The chain links TRBV7-2 to TRBJ1-6, with D hard to call. V lost 8 bases and J lost 0, with 14 bases in between. Per germline, CDR1 SGHTA and CDR2 FQGNSA. The CDR3 is made up of 16 amino acids.

This sequence joins TRBV30 and TRBJ1-6, with D maybe TRBD1 (5 bases). Trimming cost V 0 bases and J 9 bases, with 15 bases left between them. This CDR3 contains 15 residues. The germline V gene encodes CDR1 GTSNPN and CDR2 SVGIG (reference sequence). CDR3: CAWSVRGAGGSPLHF. The CDR3 nucleotides read TGTGCCTGGAGTGTACGTGGGGCAGGCGGTTCACCCCTCCACTTT.

V and J are TRBV7-2 and TRBJ1-1; D call uncertain. The V end lost 4 bases, the J end lost 6 bases, and 12 bases lay between the germline ends. This CDR3 region has 13 residues. The germline gives CDR1 SGHTA, CDR2 FQGNSA. The CDR3 nucleotides are TGTGCCAGCAGCTCACAAAGAAACGCTGAAGCTTTCTTT. This sequence encodes CASSSQRNAEAFF.

This clone occurred a few times. V usage is TRBV27 and J usage is TRBJ1-1; D gene ambiguous. This CDR3 has 12 amino acids. Looked up from germline, CDR1 is MNHEY and CDR2 is SMNVEV (reference sequence). V was pared by 8 bases and J by 3 bases, with 10 bases between. The CDR3 coding sequence is TGTGCCAGCTCCTCGAGGGACACTGAAGCTTTCTTT. Translated, it gives CASSSRDTEAFF.

Concerning this clone itself: This same CDR3 is encoded by further DNA sequences in the sample. V and J are TRBV18 and TRBJ2-7, with D unclear. Germline CDR1 KGHSH, CDR2 LQKENI. Trimming removed 0 bases at V and 3 bases at J, with 9 bases between. CDR3 size: 14 residues. CDR3 coding DNA: TGTGCCAGCTCACCACCGGCGTCGGGCTACGAGCAGTACTTC. Encoded protein: CASSPPASGYEQYF.

The V and J genes are TRBV28 and TRBJ2-7, with D maybe TRBD2 (7 bases). Germline CDR1 MDHEN, CDR2 SYDVKM. The CDR3 is 15 amino acids. The V end was cut by 8 bases, the J end by 1 base, with 18 bases between. The CDR3 DNA is TGTGCCAGCGCTGATAGGGGGGGGACGTCCTACGAGCAGTACTTC. Residues: CASADRGGTSYEQYF.

The chain carries TRBV19 and TRBJ2-3, with a weak D call TRBD2 (6 bases). Germline CDR1 LNHDA, CDR2 SQIVND (reference sequence). The length of the CDR3 is 14 residues. Trimming took off 2 bases at V and 6 bases at J, with 12 bases between the two ends. The CDR3 here is CASSIWAGGDTQYF. CDR3 in DNA: TGTGCCAGTAGTATATGGGCCGGAGGGGATACGCAGTATTTT.

CDR3 residues: CASSFVQGNTEAFF. The CDR3 DNA reads TGTGCCAGCAGCTTCGTACAGGGGAACACTGAAGCTTTCTTT. This chain uses TRBV7-9 with TRBJ1-1; D might be TRBD1 (6 bases). V was trimmed by 3 bases and J by 1 base, leaving 9 bases between them. The germline V gene encodes CDR1 SEHNR and CDR2 FQNEAQ (reference sequence). This CDR3 has 14 residues.

This sequence joins TRBV10-2 and TRBJ2-3; 9 bases are a match to TRBD2. Germline V gene sequence: CDR1 WSHSY, CDR2 SAAADI. V was pared by 6 bases and J by 7 bases, with 11 bases of the junction left unmatched. CDR3 length: 15 residues. Here the CDR3 reads CASRMGSGRGYTQYF. CDR3 nucleotide sequence: TGCGCCAGCAGGATGGGTAGCGGGAGAGGCTATACGCAGTATTTT.

CDR3 coding DNA: TGTGCCAGCAGCCAATTACCACCGGGACAGGGAAATTCACCCCTCCACTTT. Translation: CASSQLPPGQGNSPLHF. V and J are TRBV3-1 (or the pseudogene TRBV3-2) and TRBJ1-6, with TRBD1 matching 9 bases. In germline, CDR1 is LGHDT, CDR2 YNNKEL (reference sequence). V gave up 2 bases and J gave up 7 bases; unmatched junction bases: 9. The CDR3 extends over 17 amino acids.

The chain combines TRBV5-1 with TRBJ2-2; TRBD1 matches at 10 bases. The CDR3 sequence is 16 residues long. V trimming: 1 base; J trimming: 5 bases; junction bases outside the gene matches: 5. Germline V gives CDR1 SGHRS, CDR2 YFSETQ. The CDR3 region is CASSLSGQGRTGELFF. The CDR3 coding sequence is TGCGCCAGCAGCTTGTCGGGACAGGGGAGGACCGGGGAGCTGTTTTTT.

The CDR3 coding sequence is TGTGCCAGCAGCCACCGGCGGGAGATGTTGTACAATGAGCAGTTCTTC. Its translation is CASSHRREMLYNEQFF. The chain recombines TRBV3-1 (or the pseudogene TRBV3-2) with TRBJ2-1; 7 nucleotides match TRBD2. Germline V lookup: CDR1 LGHDT, CDR2 YNNKEL (reference sequence). This CDR3 is 16 amino acids long. Trimming cost V 3 bases and J 4 bases; bases outside gene matches: 9.

V and J are TRBV28 and TRBJ1-3; 9 bases are shared with TRBD1. The length of the CDR3 is 16 residues. Germline lookup yields CDR1 MDHEN and CDR2 SYDVKM. V dropped 6 bases and J dropped 4; count of bases not matched to a gene: 10. Here the CDR3 reads CASRNSGTGTGNTIYF. In DNA form, the CDR3 reads TGTGCCAGCAGAAATTCCGGGACAGGGACCGGAAACACCATATATTTT. The full variable domain, in which reference TRBV28 and TRBJ1-3 provide the parts outside the CDR3, is DVKVTQSSRYLVKRTGEKVFLECVQDMDHENMFWYRQDPGLGLRLIYFSYDVKMKEKGDIPEGYSVSREKKERFSLILESASTNQTSMYLCASRNSGTGTGNTIYFGEGSWLTVV.

V and J are TRBV2 and TRBJ1-2; D may be TRBD1 (6 bases). V lost 4 bases and J lost 8, with 14 bases in between. This CDR3 is 13 amino acids long. Germline values: CDR1 SNHLY, CDR2 FYNNEI. CDR3 DNA sequence: TGTGCCAGCAGTGTCAGGGGAGTCATAGGCTACACCTTC. Translation gives CASSVRGVIGYTF.

The CDR3 here is CASSLEVLRRSTAGEKLFF. DNA of the CDR3: TGCGCCAGCAGCTTGGAGGTTCTGAGGAGGTCCACGGCGGGTGAAAAACTGTTTTTT. J is TRBJ1-4 and V is TRBV5-1; D gene ambiguous. The germline V gene encodes CDR1 SGHRS and CDR2 YFSETQ. The CDR3 has 19 residues. Deletions cut 0 bases from V and 7 bases from J, with 25 bases between.

V gene TRBV10-1 combines with J gene TRBJ2-2; D is perhaps TRBD1 (6 bases). Germline V CDR1 and CDR2: WNHNN, SYGVQD (reference sequence). V gave up 6 bases and J gave up 4 bases, with 9 bases separating them. This CDR3 is 13 amino acids long. The CDR3 nucleotides read TGCGCCAGCAGCCGGGACACCACCGGGGAGCTGTTTTTT. Protein: CASSRDTTGELFF.

The rearrangement uses TRBV27 and TRBJ1-5, with D possibly TRBD1 on 5 matching bases. The V gene's germline CDR1 is MNHEY and CDR2 SMNVEV (reference sequence). The CDR3 loop spans 13 amino acids. Deletions cut 6 bases from V and 3 bases from J, with 9 bases between. The CDR3 DNA is TGTGCCAGCAGCGTCAGGGCCAATCAGCCCCAGCATTTT. Protein sequence: CASSVRANQPQHF.

This sequence joins TRBV5-6 and TRBJ2-6; perhaps TRBD2 as D (7 bases). Germline lookup yields CDR1 SGHDT and CDR2 YYEEEE. The length of the CDR3 is 17 residues. Trimming took off 3 bases at V and 0 bases at J, with 13 bases between the two ends. In DNA, the CDR3 is TGTGCCAGCAGCTGGGGGGGGCCGAACTCTGGGGCCAACGTCCTGACTTTC. Its translation is CASSWGGPNSGANVLTF.

The chain employs TRBV5-1 and TRBJ1-1; 7 bases align to TRBD1. CDR3 size: 13 residues. V shed 4 bases, J shed 5 bases, and the junction held 5 bases outside the gene matches. Germline V gene data show CDR1 as SGHRS and CDR2 as YFSETQ. The CDR3 protein is CASSVQDRTEAFF. CDR3 bases: TGCGCCAGCAGCGTTCAGGACAGGACTGAAGCTTTCTTT.

The chain carries TRBV6-5 and TRBJ1-5; D is unclear. CDR1 and CDR2 (germline): MNHEY, SVGAGI. The V end lost 6 bases, the J end lost 6 bases, and 15 bases lay between the germline ends. The CDR3 length is 14 residues. The CDR3 bases are TGTGCCAGCAGCACGACCGGGTTGGGTCAGCCCCAGCATTTT. Translating gives CASSTTGLGQPQHF.

The CDR3 DNA is TGTGCCAGCAGCCAAGGACTAGCGGGCTCCTACGAGCAGTACTTC. Protein product: CASSQGLAGSYEQYF. The chain combines TRBV11-2 with TRBJ2-7, with 11 positions matching TRBD2. V lost 5 bases to trimming and J lost 0 bases; unmatched junction nucleotides: 3. There are 15 residues in the CDR3. Germline V CDR1 and CDR2: SGHAT, FQNNGV. The full variable domain, completed using reference TRBV11-2 and TRBJ2-7, is EAGVAQSPRYKIIEKRQSVAFWCNPISGHATLYWYQQILGQGPKLLIQFQNNGVVDDSQLPKDRFSAERLKGVDSTLKIQPAKLEDSAVYLCASSQGLAGSYEQYFGPGTRLTVT.

This clone turned up a few times. The chain carries TRBV28 and TRBJ1-6; 7 bases match TRBD1. Germline V gives CDR1 MDHEN, CDR2 SYDVKM. Trimming took 5 bases from V and 6 from J; bases not matched to a gene: 10. This CDR3 is 16 amino acids long. The CDR3 is CASSLTRGFSNSPLHF. The CDR3 DNA reads TGTGCCAGCAGTCTGACCAGGGGGTTTTCTAATTCACCCCTCCACTTT. The whole variable domain, filled in from reference TRBV28 and TRBJ1-6, reads DVKVTQSSRYLVKRTGEKVFLECVQDMDHENMFWYRQDPGLGLRLIYFSYDVKMKEKGDIPEGYSVSREKKERFSLILESASTNQTSMYLCASSLTRGFSNSPLHFGNGTRLTVT.